The source of this T cell receptor beta chain is a study of cytomegalovirus exposure and HLA in healthy donors. Across the study: Across 300 to 400 genotyped donors, roughly 85% landed in the Caucasian-associated ancestry cluster.

The study ran its PCR with 60 Vbeta and 13 Jbeta primers. Produced via immunoSEQ multiplex PCR; TCRdb's table is partial and in-frame only. In all, the sample yields about 78,000 clones. The sequencing sample was made of PBMCs. This receptor was identified in a female donor in good health and CMV-seropositive.

This chain's CDR3 is CASSYGGRSAYEQYF. DNA for the CDR3: TGTGCCAGCAGTTACGGCGGAAGGAGCGCCTACGAGCAGTACTTC. The rearrangement uses TRBV6-5 and TRBJ2-7; D gene ambiguous. The CDR3 is made up of 15 amino acids. The V and J ends lost 2 bases and 2 bases respectively, with 13 bases between them. CDR1 MNHEY and CDR2 SVGAGI come from the germline V gene.